This T cell receptor (beta chain) stems from a study of cytomegalovirus exposure and HLA in healthy donors. With 60 Vbeta and 13 Jbeta primers, the PCR was carried out. Assay used: immunoSEQ multiplex PCR; TCRdb lists only in-frame clones, some missing. The table has approximately 130,000 clones, around four fifths seen once. Study-level results: V- and J-gene trimming of TCR beta was linked (in a later analysis) to a missense DCLRE1C variant.

The CDR3 has 15 amino acids. Germline CDR1 MNHNS, CDR2 SASEGT. V lost 6 bases and J lost 0; bases outside the gene matches: 5. A few counts support this clone. Its antigen is as yet unknown. The chain is built from TRBV6-1 and TRBJ2-3, with 8 positions matching TRBD2. Sequenced sample: PBMCs. This clonotype originated in a boy between 10 and 17 years old in good health and CMV-seronegative. As DNA, the CDR3 is TGTGCCAGCAGCGTAGCGGGAATTAGCACAGATACGCAGTATTTT. The encoded protein is CASSVAGISTDTQYF.